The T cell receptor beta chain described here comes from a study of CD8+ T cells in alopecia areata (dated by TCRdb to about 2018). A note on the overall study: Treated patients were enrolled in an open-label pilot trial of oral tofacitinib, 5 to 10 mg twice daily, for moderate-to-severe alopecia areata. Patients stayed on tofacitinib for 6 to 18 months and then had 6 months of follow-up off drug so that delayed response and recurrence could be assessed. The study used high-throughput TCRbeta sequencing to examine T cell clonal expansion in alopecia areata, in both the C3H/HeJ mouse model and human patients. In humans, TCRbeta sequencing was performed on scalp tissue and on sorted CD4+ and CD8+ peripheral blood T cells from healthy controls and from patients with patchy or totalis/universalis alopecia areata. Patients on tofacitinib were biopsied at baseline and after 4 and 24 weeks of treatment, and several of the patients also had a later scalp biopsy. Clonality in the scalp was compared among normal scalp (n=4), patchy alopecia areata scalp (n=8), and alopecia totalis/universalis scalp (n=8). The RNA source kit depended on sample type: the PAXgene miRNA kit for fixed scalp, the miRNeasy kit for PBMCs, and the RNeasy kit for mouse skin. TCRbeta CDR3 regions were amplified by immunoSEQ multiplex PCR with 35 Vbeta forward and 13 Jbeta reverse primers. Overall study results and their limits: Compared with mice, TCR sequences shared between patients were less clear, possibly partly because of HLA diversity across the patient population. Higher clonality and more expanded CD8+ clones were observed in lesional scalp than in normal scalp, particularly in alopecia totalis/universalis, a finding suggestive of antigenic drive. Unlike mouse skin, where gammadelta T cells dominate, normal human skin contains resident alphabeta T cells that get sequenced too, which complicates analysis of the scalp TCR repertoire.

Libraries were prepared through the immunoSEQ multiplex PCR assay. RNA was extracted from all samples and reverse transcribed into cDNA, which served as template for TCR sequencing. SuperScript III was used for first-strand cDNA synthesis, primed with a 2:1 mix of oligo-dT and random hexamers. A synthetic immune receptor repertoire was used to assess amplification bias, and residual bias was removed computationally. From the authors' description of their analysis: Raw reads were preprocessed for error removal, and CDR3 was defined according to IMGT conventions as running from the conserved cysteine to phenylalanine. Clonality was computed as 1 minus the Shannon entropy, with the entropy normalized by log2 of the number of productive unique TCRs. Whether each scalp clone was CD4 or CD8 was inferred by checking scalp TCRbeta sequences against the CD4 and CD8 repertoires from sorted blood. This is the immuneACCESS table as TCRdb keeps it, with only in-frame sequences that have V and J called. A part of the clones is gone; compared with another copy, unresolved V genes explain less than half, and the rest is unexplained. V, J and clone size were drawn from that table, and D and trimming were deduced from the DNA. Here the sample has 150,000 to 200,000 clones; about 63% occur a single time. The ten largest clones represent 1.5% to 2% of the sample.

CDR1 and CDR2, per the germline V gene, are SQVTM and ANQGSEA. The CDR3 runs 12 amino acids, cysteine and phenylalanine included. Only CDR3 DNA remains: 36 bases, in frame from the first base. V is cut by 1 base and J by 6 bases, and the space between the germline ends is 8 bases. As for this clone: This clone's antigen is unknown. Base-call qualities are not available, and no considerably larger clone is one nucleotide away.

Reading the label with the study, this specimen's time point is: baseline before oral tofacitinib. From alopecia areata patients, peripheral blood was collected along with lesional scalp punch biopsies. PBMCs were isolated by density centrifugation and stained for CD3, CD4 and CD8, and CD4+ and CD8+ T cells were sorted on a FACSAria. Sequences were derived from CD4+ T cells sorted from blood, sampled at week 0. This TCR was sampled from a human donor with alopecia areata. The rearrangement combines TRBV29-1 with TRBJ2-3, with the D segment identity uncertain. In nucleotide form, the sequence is TGCAGCGTTGAAGGGGGTGCTGATACGCAGTATTTT. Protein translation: CSVEGGADTQYF.